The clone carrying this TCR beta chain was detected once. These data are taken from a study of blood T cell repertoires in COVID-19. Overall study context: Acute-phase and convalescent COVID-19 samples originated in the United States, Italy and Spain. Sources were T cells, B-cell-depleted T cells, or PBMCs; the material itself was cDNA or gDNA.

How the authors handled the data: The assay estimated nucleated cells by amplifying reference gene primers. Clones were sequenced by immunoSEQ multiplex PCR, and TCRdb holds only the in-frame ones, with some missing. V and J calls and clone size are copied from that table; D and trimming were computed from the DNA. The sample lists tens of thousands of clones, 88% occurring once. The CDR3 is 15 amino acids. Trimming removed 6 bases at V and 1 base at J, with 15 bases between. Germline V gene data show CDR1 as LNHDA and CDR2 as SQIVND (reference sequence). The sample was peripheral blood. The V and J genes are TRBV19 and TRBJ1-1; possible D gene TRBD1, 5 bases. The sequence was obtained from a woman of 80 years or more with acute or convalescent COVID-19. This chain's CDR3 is CASSHHLRGNTEAFF. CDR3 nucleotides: TGTGCCAGTAGCCATCATCTTAGGGGGAACACTGAAGCTTTCTTT.